The present T cell receptor beta chain was sequenced within a study of blood T cells in healthy people across ages. The donors, healthy Caucasians from Russia, were aged roughly 6 to 90. The V and J ends lost 4 bases and 0 bases, in that order; junction bases with no gene match: 10. Germline CDR1 MNHNY, CDR2 SVGAGI (reference sequence). This CDR3 spans 18 amino acids. This clonotype was seen more than once but under ten times. The second PCR ran about 6 to 11 cycles with a sample-barcoded 5' primer and J-beta primers. Per-sample output comprised a minimum of 2.5 million paired-end reads containing CDR3. TCRdb recomputed calls from the 5' RACE reads with MiXCR, one row per CDR3 protein. This table holds more than 750,000 distinct CDR3 sequences, 25% to 35% found once. This sample also belongs to another study, concerning T cells of mothers and their children.

Sequenced: blood. The TCR comes from a woman aged 40 to 49 in good health. This chain uses TRBV6-6 with TRBJ1-1, with 11 nucleotides matching TRBD1. The CDR3 DNA reads as TGTGCCAGCAGTTCACCGGGGACAGGGGGATCTCTGAACACTGAAGCTTTCTTT. Its protein product is CASSSPGTGGSLNTEAFF.